This TCR beta chain is from a study of T cell repertoires in cytomegalovirus infection. In its sample, this clonotype was seen a few times. The antigen remains undetermined. The germline V gene encodes CDR1 MNHEY and CDR2 SVGAGI. Germline trimming cut 2 bases from V and 2 bases from J; bases unmatched to any gene: 6. The CDR3 extends over 16 amino acids. One entry per CDR3 protein, called by TCRdb with MiXCR from the reads. The sample shows 550,000 to 850,000 distinct CDR3 sequences, around 32% of them seen only once. The TCR originated in a human donor in good health (CMV status not recorded). Some clones in this sample may be carry-over from other donors' samples. V and J are TRBV6-5 and TRBJ2-1, with 7 bases that match TRBD1. This material consisted of cultured PBMCs, taken from culture after CMV antigen stimulation. The CDR3, as DNA: TGTGCCAGCAGTTACCTGACAGGGACCACCTACAATGAGCAGTTCTTC. It specifies CASSYLTGTTYNEQFF.